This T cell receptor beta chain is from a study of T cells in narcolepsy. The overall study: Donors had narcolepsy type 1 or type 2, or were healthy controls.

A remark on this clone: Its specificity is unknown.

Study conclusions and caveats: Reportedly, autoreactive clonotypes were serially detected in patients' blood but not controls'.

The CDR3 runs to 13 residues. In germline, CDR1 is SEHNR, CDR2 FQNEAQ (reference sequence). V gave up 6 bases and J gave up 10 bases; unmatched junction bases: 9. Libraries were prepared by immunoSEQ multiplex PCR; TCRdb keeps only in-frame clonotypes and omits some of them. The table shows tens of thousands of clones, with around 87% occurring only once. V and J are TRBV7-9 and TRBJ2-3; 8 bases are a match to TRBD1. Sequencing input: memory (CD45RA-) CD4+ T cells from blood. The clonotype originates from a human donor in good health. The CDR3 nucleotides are TGTGCCAGCAGTAGTCAGGGGGCGAGGCCGCAGTATTTT. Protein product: CASSSQGARPQYF.